This T cell receptor (beta chain) was captured by sequencing in a study of T cells in Graves' hyperthyroidism and ophthalmopathy. Study-level results: Most clonotypes expanded in thyroid above 0.001 were likewise present in blood. Separation of ophthalmopathy from stable hyperthyroidism was achieved by a 13 V-J model. Ophthalmopathy was predicted by the model a median of 6.5 months ahead of onset.

CDR1 SNHLY and CDR2 FYNNEI come from the germline V gene. The CDR3 contains 15 residues. V lost 10 bases and J 5 bases, leaving 21 bases between the germline ends. Patients having uncontrolled infection, another autoimmune disease, pregnancy or lactation were not included. It was RNA transcripts that yielded the amplified TCR beta CDR3 regions. An initial round of RT-PCR targeting the TCR CDR3 relied on the HTBI primer set. TCRdb processed the multiplex PCR reads anew with MiXCR; each CDR3 protein has one entry. The sample shows roughly 580,000 distinct CDR3 sequences, about half of them seen only once. The table lists this clonotype with many counts. The antigen is unknown.

Sequences were obtained from peripheral blood or thyroid tissue (not recorded which). This clonotype originated in a woman aged 18-29 years with Graves' hyperthyroidism. The rearrangement uses TRBV2 and TRBJ1-5; D possibly corresponds to TRBD1 (5 bases). CDR3 coding DNA: TGTGCCACCCAACGGCTACGGGGGATCGATCAGCCCCAGCATTTT. Translated, it gives CATQRLRGIDQPQHF.